Below are 29 T cell receptor beta chains sequenced from a single sample in a study of shared clonotypes between healthy human individuals. Data came from immunoSEQ multiplex PCR; TCRdb stores just in-frame clones and leaves some out. The sample carries around 2.3 million clones, approximately 94% recorded once. Sample: naive CD4+ T cells sorted from blood. Subset indicated: CD45RA+ positively selected. All receptors come from a young man in good health.

The chain recombines TRBV11-2 with TRBJ1-3; 7 nucleotides agree with TRBD1. Germline V gives CDR1 SGHAT, CDR2 FQNNGV. After removal of 1 base from V and 0 bases from J, the junction contained 3 bases not matched to a gene. The CDR3 sequence is 16 residues long. The CDR3 region is CASSLGDRASGNTIYF. CDR3 coding DNA: TGTGCCAGCAGCTTAGGTGACAGGGCCTCTGGAAACACCATATATTTT. Drawing the rest from reference TRBV11-2 and TRBJ1-3, the complete variable domain is EAGVAQSPRYKIIEKRQSVAFWCNPISGHATLYWYQQILGQGPKLLIQFQNNGVVDDSQLPKDRFSAERLKGVDSTLKIQPAKLEDSAVYLCASSLGDRASGNTIYFGEGSWLTVV.

The rearrangement uses TRBV7-2 and TRBJ1-4, with 8 bases lining up with TRBD1. Losses at the gene ends were 0 bases for V and 5 bases for J; bases not matched to a gene: 2. This CDR3 region has 15 residues. Germline lookup yields CDR1 SGHTA and CDR2 FQGNSA. The CDR3 nucleotides are TGTGCCAGCAGCTTAGCCCGACAGGGGAATGAAAAACTGTTTTTT. Amino acid sequence: CASSLARQGNEKLFF.

The V call is TRBV7-9, the J call TRBJ1-6, with 7 bases identical to TRBD1. CDR1 and CDR2 (germline): SEHNR, FQNEAQ (reference sequence). This CDR3 contains 14 residues. V dropped 3 bases and J dropped 7; count of bases not matched to a gene: 3. The CDR3 DNA reads as TGTGCCAGCAGCTTCCTACAGGGGAATTCACCCCTCCACTTT. Its protein product is CASSFLQGNSPLHF.

The chain links TRBV10-3 to TRBJ1-2; 9 positions match TRBD1. Per germline, CDR1 ENHRY and CDR2 SYGVKD. The V gene end was trimmed by 2 bases and the J gene end by 7 bases; junction bases not matched to a gene: 8. The CDR3 length is 15 residues. Here the CDR3 reads CAISETPGQGLGYTF. In nucleotides, the CDR3 is TGTGCCATCAGTGAGACTCCGGGACAGGGTCTTGGCTACACCTTC.

This chain uses TRBV10-3 with TRBJ2-5, with D uncertain. Trimming stripped 6 bases from V and 5 bases from J, with 10 bases between. CDR1 ENHRY and CDR2 SYGVKD come from the germline V gene. This CDR3 has 12 residues. The CDR3 sequence is CAIRGFGETQYF. For the CDR3, the DNA is TGTGCCATCAGGGGCTTTGGGGAGACCCAGTACTTC.

The gene calls are TRBV4-3 and TRBJ2-1; possibly TRBD1 or TRBD2 for D (5 bases each). V lost 1 base to trimming and J lost 6 bases, with 13 bases between them. CDR3 length: 15 residues. The germline gives CDR1 LGHNA, CDR2 YSLEER. Here the CDR3 DNA reads TGCGCCAGCAGCCAAGGGCAAGGGACCTTCAATGAGCAGTTCTTC. As protein: CASSQGQGTFNEQFF.

To note about this clone: At the DNA level, this CDR3 is encoded by other sequences in the same sample as well. The genes are TRBV5-1 and TRBJ2-7; unclear D gene. Trimming stripped 4 bases from V and 4 bases from J, with 9 bases between. The V gene's germline CDR1 is SGHRS and CDR2 YFSETQ. The CDR3 is 12 amino acids. This CDR3 is CASSPPDYEQYF. The CDR3 nucleotides read TGCGCCAGCAGCCCGCCTGATTACGAGCAGTACTTC.

As regards this clone: One end of the junction varies from germline; a read error may be responsible. The chain links TRBV11-2 to TRBJ2-2; D is possibly TRBD1 or TRBD2 (5 bases each). The CDR3 totals 13 residues. Germline values: CDR1 SGHAT, CDR2 FQNNGV. The CDR3 DNA sequence: TGTGCCAGCAGCTTAGCGGCACTAGGGGAGCTGCTTTTT. Its protein is CASSLAALGELLF. The full variable domain, with the rest looked up from reference TRBV11-2 and TRBJ2-2, is EAGVAQSPRYKIIEKRQSVAFWCNPISGHATLYWYQQILGQGPKLLIQFQNNGVVDDSQLPKDRFSAERLKGVDSTLKIQPAKLEDSAVYLCASSLAALGELLFGEGSRLTVL.

The gene calls are TRBV11-2 and TRBJ1-2; possible D gene TRBD1, 5 bases. The CDR3 extends over 14 amino acids. Trimming took off 1 base at V and 7 bases at J, with 13 bases between the two ends. Per germline, CDR1 SGHAT and CDR2 FQNNGV. The CDR3 DNA is TGTGCCAGCAGCTTAGGAGGGGTATGGAGTGGCTACACCTTC. Translation gives CASSLGGVWSGYTF. The whole variable domain, filled in from reference TRBV11-2 and TRBJ1-2, reads EAGVAQSPRYKIIEKRQSVAFWCNPISGHATLYWYQQILGQGPKLLIQFQNNGVVDDSQLPKDRFSAERLKGVDSTLKIQPAKLEDSAVYLCASSLGGVWSGYTFGSGTRLTVV.

For this clone: Other DNA sequences in the sample encode the same CDR3. The rearrangement uses TRBV2 and TRBJ2-1, with a weak D call TRBD2 (6 bases). Germline CDR1 SNHLY, CDR2 FYNNEI. The CDR3 has 15 residues. With 6 bases removed from V and 0 bases from J, the gap between germline ends came to 12 bases. CDR3 in amino acids: CASSPLASSYNEQFF. The CDR3 DNA is TGTGCCAGCAGCCCCCTAGCGAGCTCCTACAATGAGCAGTTCTTC.

The chain carries TRBV6-6 and TRBJ2-7, with D hard to call. Germline CDR1 and CDR2: MNHNY and SVGAGI (reference sequence). This CDR3 is 13 amino acids long. V lost 2 bases to trimming and J lost 3 bases, with 8 bases between them. Written as DNA, the CDR3 is TGTGCCAGCAGTTACGCGACTTACTACGAGCAGTACTTC. Translated, it gives CASSYATYYEQYF.

The J gene is TRBJ1-6, the V gene TRBV6-1; tentatively, D is TRBD1 (5 bases). Trimming left V 2 bases short and J 4 bases short, with 18 bases between. Per the germline V gene, CDR1 is MNHNS and CDR2 is SASEGT. The CDR3 contains 18 residues. CDR3 residues: CASSEKMGDGTYNSPLHF. The DNA of the CDR3 is TGTGCCAGCAGTGAAAAAATGGGGGACGGAACTTATAATTCACCCCTCCACTTT.

The J gene is TRBJ2-2, the V gene TRBV4-1; the match to TRBD1 covers 8 bases. Germline CDR1 MGHRA, CDR2 YSYEKL. This CDR3 region has 16 residues. V shed 1 base and J 4 bases; nucleotides not matched to a gene: 5. The CDR3 here is CASSQGQGAGTGELFF. The CDR3 DNA reads TGCGCCAGCAGCCAAGGGCAGGGGGCGGGCACCGGGGAGCTGTTTTTT.

The genes are TRBV28 and TRBJ2-5; 8 nucleotides line up with TRBD2. Germline lookup yields CDR1 MDHEN and CDR2 SYDVKM. The CDR3 has 15 residues. V lost 3 bases to trimming and J lost 2 bases; unmatched junction nucleotides: 5. The CDR3 nucleotides are TGTGCCAGCAGTTTCTTAGGCGGGGGGCAAGAGACCCAGTACTTC. It specifies CASSFLGGGQETQYF.

The V and J genes are TRBV7-9 and TRBJ2-4; D is perhaps TRBD2 (6 bases). The CDR3 covers 13 residues. The germline gives CDR1 SEHNR, CDR2 FQNEAQ (reference sequence). Trimming removed 3 bases from V and 6 bases from J, with 9 bases in between. The CDR3 region is CASSFGTVNIQYF. Written as DNA, the CDR3 is TGTGCCAGCAGCTTTGGGACTGTAAACATTCAGTACTTC. The complete variable domain, with remaining parts taken from reference TRBV7-9 and TRBJ2-4, reads DTGVSQNPRHKITKRGQNVTFRCDPISEHNRLYWYRQTLGQGPEFLTYFQNEAQLEKSRLLSDRFSAERPKGSFSTLEIQRTEQGDSAMYLCASSFGTVNIQYFGAGTRLSVL.

CDR3 region: CASFPDSETNQPQHF. DNA of the CDR3: TGTGCCAGCTTTCCGGACAGCGAAACGAATCAGCCCCAGCATTTT. The chain carries TRBV5-6 and TRBJ1-5; tentatively, D is TRBD1 (6 bases). There are 15 residues in the CDR3. Germline-derived CDR1 and CDR2 are SGHDT and YYEEEE. V was cut by 7 bases and J by 4 bases, with 18 bases left in between.

The rearrangement joins TRBV28 to TRBJ1-4; no definite D call. This CDR3 comprises 17 residues. V lost 6 bases and J lost 0, with 17 bases in between. Germline V gene lookup returns CDR1 MDHEN and CDR2 SYDVKM. The DNA for the CDR3 is TGTGCCAGCAGGATAAGGGTCCTCCAAACAACTAATGAAAAACTGTTTTTT. Protein sequence: CASRIRVLQTTNEKLFF.

In its sample, this clone was seen once. The chain links TRBV5-1 to TRBJ2-1; D is unclear. This CDR3 has 15 amino acids. Trimming removed 1 base at V and 4 bases at J, with 12 bases between. Per germline, CDR1 SGHRS and CDR2 YFSETQ. The chain's CDR3 is CASSLTVVGYNEQFF. CDR3 coding DNA: TGCGCCAGCAGCTTGACGGTAGTAGGATACAATGAGCAGTTCTTC.

J is TRBJ1-1 and V is TRBV25-1; D not resolved. Trimming shortened V by 4 bases and J by 2 bases, and 17 bases separated the two germline ends. Germline lookup yields CDR1 MGHDK and CDR2 SYGVNS. The CDR3 has 16 residues. The CDR3 DNA reads as TGTGCCAGCAGTGGGAGGGAGGGAGAAGTAAACACTGAAGCTTTCTTT. Its translation: CASSGREGEVNTEAFF.

This sequence joins TRBV2 and TRBJ1-5; a possible D gene is TRBD1 (5 bases). V was shortened by 7 bases and J by 0 bases, with 10 bases between the two germline ends. Germline loops: CDR1 SNHLY, CDR2 FYNNEI. The length of the CDR3 is 14 residues. The CDR3 DNA reads TGTGCCAGCAATCTGGGGCTTAGCAATCAGCCCCAGCATTTT. Amino acids: CASNLGLSNQPQHF.

The CDR3 nucleotides are TGCGCCAGCAGTGAGTCGGGGACAGGGAGTTCACCCCTCCACTTT. It specifies CASSESGTGSSPLHF. This chain uses TRBV10-2 with TRBJ1-6; 9 positions agree with TRBD1. The junction had 3 bases not matched to a gene; V was cut back by 0 bases and J by 9 bases. The germline gives CDR1 WSHSY, CDR2 SAAADI. The CDR3 sequence is 15 residues long.

The chain carries TRBV27 and TRBJ1-1; D gene ambiguous. Trimming removed 6 bases from V and 1 base from J, with 21 bases in between. The germline CDR1 and CDR2 sequences are MNHEY and SMNVEV (reference sequence). The CDR3 covers 17 residues. In DNA form, the CDR3 reads TGTGCCAGCAGCCCGGGTATCCCCCAAACAAGGAACACTGAAGCTTTCTTT. Amino acids: CASSPGIPQTRNTEAFF.

This clone was observed once. The V and J genes are TRBV4-3 and TRBJ1-1; TRBD1 might be the D (5 bases). There are 15 residues in the CDR3. Trimming pared 0 bases from V and 2 bases from J, leaving 10 bases between. Germline V gives CDR1 LGHNA, CDR2 YSLEER. The CDR3 spells CASSQDAGQNTEAFF. In nucleotides, the CDR3 is TGCGCCAGCAGCCAAGACGCGGGGCAAAACACTGAAGCTTTCTTT.

V and J are TRBV5-8 and TRBJ1-1; D gene unclear. Germline values: CDR1 SGHTS, CDR2 YDEGEE. V lost 2 bases, J lost 5 bases, and 10 bases lay in between. The CDR3 spans 13 residues. The CDR3 nucleotides read TGTGCCAGCAGCTTTGACAAGGGAACTGAAGCTTTCTTT. Translation: CASSFDKGTEAFF.

This clone has only one observation. V gene TRBV4-2 combines with J gene TRBJ2-1; TRBD2 matches at 7 bases. The CDR3 is 15 residues long. Looked up from germline, CDR1 is LGHNA and CDR2 is YNFKEQ. The V segment lost 4 bases and the J segment 5 bases; nucleotides outside the gene matches: 8. The CDR3 region has the DNA TGTGCCAGCAGCCGAAACAGCGGGGCCCACAATGAGCAGTTCTTC. Its translation is CASSRNSGAHNEQFF.

The chain uses TRBV6-5 and TRBJ1-6; possible D gene TRBD1, 6 bases. There are 15 residues in the CDR3. The germline CDR1 and CDR2 sequences are MNHEY and SVGAGI. The ends were cut back, 6 bases at V and 10 bases at J, with 19 bases in the middle. This chain's CDR3 is CASRTAARGNSPLHF. The CDR3 region has the DNA TGTGCCAGCAGGACAGCCGCCAGGGGAAACTCACCCCTCCACTTT.

The gene calls are TRBV19 and TRBJ1-1; possibly TRBD1 for D (6 bases). V was clipped by 7 bases and J by 0 bases, with 24 bases between them. Germline V gene lookup returns CDR1 LNHDA and CDR2 SQIVND (reference sequence). The CDR3 covers 18 residues. CDR3 region: CASTPGQSVFSMNTEAFF. CDR3 sequence (DNA): TGTGCCAGTACTCCCGGACAGTCCGTTTTTTCCATGAACACTGAAGCTTTCTTT.

The chain carries TRBV18 and TRBJ2-1; 9 bases are a match to TRBD2. The germline V gene has CDR1 KGHSH and CDR2 LQKENI. V lost 0 bases, J lost 10 bases, and 10 bases stayed unmatched. The CDR3 covers 16 residues. For the CDR3, the DNA is TGTGCCAGCTCACCACCGGAACTAGCGGGCCAAGGGGAGCAGTTCTTC. Its protein is CASSPPELAGQGEQFF.

The J gene is TRBJ2-7, the V gene TRBV6-5; 7 bases map to TRBD1. The CDR3 has 14 residues. The trim removed 2 bases at V and 4 bases at J, leaving 5 bases unmatched. In germline, CDR1 is MNHEY, CDR2 SVGAGI. CDR3 sequence: CASSYDRVGYEQYF. For the CDR3, the DNA is TGTGCCAGCAGTTACGACAGGGTCGGATACGAGCAGTACTTC.